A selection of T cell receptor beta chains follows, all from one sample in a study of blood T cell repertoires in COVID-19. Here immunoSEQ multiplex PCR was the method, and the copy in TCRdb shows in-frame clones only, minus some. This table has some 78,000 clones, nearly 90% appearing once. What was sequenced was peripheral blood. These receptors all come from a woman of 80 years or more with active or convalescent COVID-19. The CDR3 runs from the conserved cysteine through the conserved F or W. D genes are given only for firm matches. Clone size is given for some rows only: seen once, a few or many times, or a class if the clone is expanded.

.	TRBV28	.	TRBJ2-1	TGTGCCAGCAGTCTCGCTAGCGTCCTCCTCGAGCAGTTCTTC	CASSLASVLLEQFF
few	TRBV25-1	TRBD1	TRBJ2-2	TGTGCCAGCGCTAGGACAGGGTGGACCGGGGAGCTGTTTTTT	CASARTGWTGELFF
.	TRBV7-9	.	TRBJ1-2	TGTGCCAGCAGCTTAGCCCAGGTACCATATGGCTACACCTTC	CASSLAQVPYGYTF
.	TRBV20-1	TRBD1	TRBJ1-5	TGCAGTGCTAGTTCAGGGGGTAACCAGCCCCAGCATTTT	CSASSGGNQPQHF
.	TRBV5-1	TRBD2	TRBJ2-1	TGCGCCAGCAGCCCCAGAGGTAGCGGGAACTCCTACAATGAGCAGTTCTTC	CASSPRGSGNSYNEQFF
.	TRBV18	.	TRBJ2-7	TGTGCCAGCTCACCACCGGTGGGCAGAGCCTACGAGCAGTACTTC	CASSPPVGRAYEQYF
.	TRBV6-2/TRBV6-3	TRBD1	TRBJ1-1	TGTGCCAGCAGTTACTCTTGGGGGACAGTAGGGACTGAAGCTTTCTTT	CASSYSWGTVGTEAFF
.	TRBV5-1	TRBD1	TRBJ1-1	TGCGCCAGCAGCTCGGGACAGGGGTTTGAAGCTTTCTTT	CASSSGQGFEAFF
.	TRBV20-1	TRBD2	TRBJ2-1	TGCAGTGCCAGTCGGAGCGGGAGGGTAGATGAGCAGTTCTTC	CSASRSGRVDEQFF
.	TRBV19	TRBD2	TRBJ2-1	TGTGCCAGTAAGACTAGCGGGACCTCCTTAATCGATGAGCAGTTCTTC	CASKTSGTSLIDEQFF
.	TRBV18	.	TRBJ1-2	TGTGCCAGCTCACCACCTGCAGGGAATTTGTTTGGCTACACCTTC	CASSPPAGNLFGYTF
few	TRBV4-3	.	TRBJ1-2	TGCGCCAGCAGCCAGGAACTAGGGAACTATGGCTACACCTTC	CASSQELGNYGYTF
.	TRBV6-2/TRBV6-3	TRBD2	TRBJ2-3	TGTGCCAGCAGTAACCGGGAGGCAGATACGCAGTATTTT	CASSNREADTQYF
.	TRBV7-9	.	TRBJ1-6	TGTGCCAGCAGCAATACCCCAGGGGCCGCTAATTCACCCCTCCACTTT	CASSNTPGAANSPLHF
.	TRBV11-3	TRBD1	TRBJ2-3	TGTGCCAGCAGCACGACAGGGAGCACAGATACGCAGTATTTT	CASSTTGSTDTQYF
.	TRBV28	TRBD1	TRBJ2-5	TGTGCCACCAGACAGGGTGGAGAGACCCAGTACTTC	CATRQGGETQYF
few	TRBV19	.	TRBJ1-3	TGTGCCACAGGTACAGGGATACCTGGAAACACCATATATTTT	CATGTGIPGNTIYF
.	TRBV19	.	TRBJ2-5	TGTGCCAGTAGTGAACGGACTGGTGGGCCAGAGACCCAGTACTTC	CASSERTGGPETQYF
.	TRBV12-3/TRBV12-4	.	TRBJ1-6	TGTGCCAGCCTTAACGAGGATTCACCCCTCCACTTT	CASLNEDSPLHF
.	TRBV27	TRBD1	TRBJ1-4	TGTGCCAGCAGATGGACAGGTCGGGGGGAAAAACTGTTTTTT	CASRWTGRGEKLFF
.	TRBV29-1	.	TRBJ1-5	TGCACGAAACCCGAGACAAGAGATAGCAATCAGCCCCAGCATTTT	CTKPETRDSNQPQHF
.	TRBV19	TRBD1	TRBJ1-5	TGTGCCAGTAGTCTCCGGACAGGGGCCGAGCAGCCCCAGCATTTT	CASSLRTGAEQPQHF
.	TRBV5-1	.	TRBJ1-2	TGCGCCAGCAGCTTGGGTTCCAGGGTGAATGGCTACACCTTC	CASSLGSRVNGYTF
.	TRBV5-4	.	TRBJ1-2	TGTGCCAGCAGCTTGGCCGGCAGGATCTATGGCTACACCTTC	CASSLAGRIYGYTF
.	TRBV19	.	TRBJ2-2	TGTGCCAGTAGTATTCTTTACACCGGGGAGCTGTTTTTT	CASSILYTGELFF
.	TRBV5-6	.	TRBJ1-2	TGTGCCAGCAGCTTGCATAGCGGGATAACCTATGGCTACACCTTC	CASSLHSGITYGYTF
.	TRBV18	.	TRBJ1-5	TGTGCCAGCTCTATAGATGGCAATCAGCCCCAGCATTTT	CASSIDGNQPQHF
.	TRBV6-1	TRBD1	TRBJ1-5	TGTGCCAGCAGTGAACAGGACAGGGTGGGAAGACATCAGCCCCAGCATTTT	CASSEQDRVGRHQPQHF
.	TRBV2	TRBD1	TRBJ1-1	TGTGCCAGCGGGAGGGACAGGCGAAGCAACACTGAAGCTTTCTTT	CASGRDRRSNTEAFF
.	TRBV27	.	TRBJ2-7	TGTGCCAGCAGTTTGGACAGCTCCTACGAGCAGTACTTC	CASSLDSSYEQYF
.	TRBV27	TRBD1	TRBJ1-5	TGTGCCAGCAGTTTATCGGGGACAGGGTTACAGCCCCAGCATTTT	CASSLSGTGLQPQHF
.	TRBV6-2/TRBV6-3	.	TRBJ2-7	TGTGCCAGCAGTCGCGGGAACCGGGACTTACCCTCCTACGAGCAGTACTTC	CASSRGNRDLPSYEQYF
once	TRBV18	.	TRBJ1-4	TGTGCCAGCTCACTAGGACAGATTGCAACTAATGAAAAACTGTTTTTT	CASSLGQIATNEKLFF
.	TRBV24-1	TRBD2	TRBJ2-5	TGTGCCACCAGTTCGCGACTAGCGGGAAAAGAGACCCAGTACTTC	CATSSRLAGKETQYF
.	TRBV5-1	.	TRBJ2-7	TGCGCCAGCAGCTTGGGAGCTGCCCAGGGGCTCTACGAGCAGTACTTC	CASSLGAAQGLYEQYF
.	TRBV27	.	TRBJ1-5	TGTGCCAGCAGTTCACAGGCAACCCATGCCAATCAGCCCCAGCATTTT	CASSSQATHANQPQHF
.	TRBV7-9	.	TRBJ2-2	TGTGCCAGCAGCCACCTTCTCGGCCAGGGCACCGGGGAGCTGTTTTTT	CASSHLLGQGTGELFF
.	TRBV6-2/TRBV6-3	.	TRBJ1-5	TGTGCCAGCAGTTACCGGGGAGCCGATCAGCCCCAGCATTTT	CASSYRGADQPQHF
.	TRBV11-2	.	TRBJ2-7	TGTGCCAGCAGTCTCGCGTTGTACGAGCAGTACTTC	CASSLALYEQYF
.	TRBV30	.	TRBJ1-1	TGTGCCGGGGGAGGGGGGCCCCAGGACACTGAAGCTTTCTTT	CAGGGGPQDTEAFF